A single sample gave rise to the 26 T cell receptor beta chains below, sequenced in a study of T-cell reconstitution after alpha-beta-depleted transplantation in children. Unique molecular identifiers were used to barcode this TCRbeta library. TCRdb called the PCR reads again in MiXCR, with one record for every CDR3 protein. The sample lists more than 450,000 distinct CDR3 sequences, approximately 16% occurring once. The starting material was PBMCs from the stem cell graft donor, obtained from the stem cell graft. These receptors originate from a human donor who donated a stem cell graft to a child with acute lymphoblastic leukemia.

V and J are TRBV20-1 and TRBJ2-7; 8 bases map to TRBD2. CDR1 and CDR2 from the germline V gene are DFQATT and SNEGSKA (reference sequence). The CDR3 sequence is 13 residues long. With 5 bases clipped from V and 4 bases from J, the junction kept 7 bases outside the gene matches. The chain's CDR3 is CSAHGRGLYEQYF. CDR3 nucleotide sequence: TGCAGTGCTCACGGGAGGGGCCTATACGAGCAGTACTTC.

This clonotype showed up just a few times. This chain joins TRBV7-9 and TRBJ2-3; D ambiguous. Germline V gene lookup returns CDR1 SEHNR and CDR2 FQNEAQ (reference sequence). V gave up 2 bases and J gave up 4 bases, with 10 bases separating them. CDR3 length: 14 residues. CDR3 DNA sequence: TGTGCCAGCAGCTTAATTCTGCGGCCAGATACGCAGTATTTT. This sequence encodes CASSLILRPDTQYF.

V is TRBV6-5 and J is TRBJ1-2; 7 nucleotides match TRBD1. The CDR3 covers 15 residues. The V segment lost 0 bases and the J segment 5 bases; nucleotides outside the gene matches: 6. Germline V CDR1 and CDR2: MNHEY, SVGAGI. CDR3 DNA sequence: TGTGCCAGCAGTTACTCCCCGACAGGGCGGTATGGCTACACCTTC. Translated, it gives CASSYSPTGRYGYTF.

The table lists this clonotype with a few counts. This chain uses TRBV20-1 with TRBJ2-7; D perhaps matches TRBD1 (6 bases). V was shortened by 1 base and J by 6 bases, with 13 bases between the two germline ends. This CDR3 region has 13 residues. Germline values: CDR1 DFQATT, CDR2 SNEGSKA (reference sequence). CDR3 sequence reads: CSARVPGVREQYF. CDR3 sequence (DNA): TGCAGTGCTAGAGTACCAGGGGTACGCGAGCAGTACTTC.

J is TRBJ1-2 and V is TRBV7-9, with TRBD1 matching 10 bases. J lost 7 bases, V lost 0 bases, and 5 bases had no gene match. The CDR3 has 15 amino acids. Germline values: CDR1 SEHNR, CDR2 FQNEAQ (reference sequence). In DNA form, the CDR3 reads TGTGCCAGCAGCTTAGCCCGACAGGGGGCATCTGGCTACACCTTC. Protein sequence: CASSLARQGASGYTF.

This clonotype was picked up a small number of times. The chain combines TRBV5-1 with TRBJ2-2, with TRBD2 matching over 14 bases. The CDR3 has 17 residues. Germline V gives CDR1 SGHRS, CDR2 YFSETQ. The junction had 9 bases not matched to a gene; V was cut back by 4 bases and J by 7 bases. CDR3: CASSDPGLAGGIGELFF. The DNA of the CDR3 is TGCGCCAGCAGCGATCCCGGACTAGCGGGAGGCATCGGGGAGCTGTTTTTT.

The rearrangement joins TRBV29-1 to TRBJ2-4; D call uncertain. This CDR3 spans 13 amino acids. Germline V gene data show CDR1 as SQVTM and CDR2 as ANQGSEA. The V and J ends lost 3 bases and 5 bases respectively, with 11 bases between them. DNA of the CDR3: TGCAGCGTTGATTTACCGACGGAAAACATTCAGTACTTC. This translates into CSVDLPTENIQYF. Full variable domain (rest looked up from reference TRBV29-1 and TRBJ2-4): SAVISQKPSRDICQRGTSLTIQCQVDSQVTMMFWYRQQPGQSLTLIATANQGSEATYESGFVIDKFPISRPNLTFSTLTVSNMSPEDSSIYLCSVDLPTENIQYFGAGTRLSVL.

There are a few counts of this clonotype. The chain couples TRBV2 to TRBJ1-6; the match to TRBD1 covers 10 bases. From germline, CDR1 is SNHLY and CDR2 FYNNEI. After removal of 6 bases from V and 5 bases from J, the junction contained 1 base not matched to a gene. The CDR3 loop spans 14 amino acids. CDR3 nucleotides: TGTGCCAGCAGCGGGACAGGGGATAATTCACCCCTCCACTTT. Residues: CASSGTGDNSPLHF.

This clonotype was observed a handful of times. This chain connects TRBV23-1 to TRBJ2-1, with TRBD2 matching 9 bases. TRBV23-1 is identified as an open reading frame with a role that is uncertain. V dropped 0 bases and J dropped 3; count of bases not matched to a gene: 12. The CDR3 runs to 19 residues. For the CDR3, the DNA is TGCGCCAGCAGTCAATCTTATAGGGCTAGCGGGATCTACTACAATGAGCAGTTCTTC. It specifies CASSQSYRASGIYYNEQFF.

The table lists this clonotype with a few counts. This chain links TRBV27 with TRBJ2-7; 9 nucleotides align to TRBD2. Germline V lookup: CDR1 MNHEY, CDR2 SMNVEV (reference sequence). This CDR3 spans 15 amino acids. The junction had 4 bases not matched to a gene; V was cut back by 2 bases and J by 2 bases. In DNA, the CDR3 is TGTGCCAGCAGTTTACTAGCGGGGCAAGCCTACGAGCAGTACTTC. Translation: CASSLLAGQAYEQYF.

This clonotype came up a few times. The J gene is TRBJ2-7, the V gene TRBV5-1; 12 bases line up with TRBD1. The CDR3 totals 17 residues. Germline V gene data show CDR1 as SGHRS and CDR2 as YFSETQ. V shed 5 bases, J shed 0 bases, and the junction held 9 bases outside the gene matches. The CDR3 nucleotides read TGCGCCAGCAGACCGGGACAGGGGGCACTTAGCTCCTACGAGCAGTACTTC. Its translation is CASRPGQGALSSYEQYF.

The genes are TRBV6-6 and TRBJ2-1; D is unresolved. The germline V gene encodes CDR1 MNHNY and CDR2 SVGAGI (reference sequence). The CDR3 spans 12 residues. V was shortened by 2 bases and J by 10 bases, with 9 bases between the two germline ends. The CDR3 loop reads CASSYVWREQFF. The CDR3 DNA reads as TGTGCCAGCAGTTACGTATGGCGGGAGCAGTTCTTC.

The chain is built from TRBV20-1 and TRBJ1-5; perhaps TRBD1 as D (5 bases). The V end lost 3 bases, the J end lost 4 bases, and 16 bases lay between the germline ends. The CDR3 is made up of 15 amino acids. Germline CDR1 DFQATT, CDR2 SNEGSKA (reference sequence). CDR3 sequence: CSARPRGVWNQPQHF. In DNA form, the CDR3 reads TGCAGTGCTAGGCCCCGGGGGGTATGGAATCAGCCCCAGCATTTT.

This clonotype was seen a few times. The chain links TRBV3-1 to TRBJ2-1; D call uncertain. V shed 0 bases and J shed 5 bases, with 11 bases lying between them. Germline loops: CDR1 LGHDT, CDR2 YNNKEL (reference sequence). There are 15 residues in the CDR3. In DNA, the CDR3 is TGTGCCAGCAGCCAAGATCTGGGATCAAACAATGAGCAGTTCTTC. Amino acid sequence: CASSQDLGSNNEQFF.

The gene calls are TRBV12-3 or TRBV12-4 and TRBJ1-2; no firm D call. This CDR3 comprises 12 residues. Trimming cost V 7 bases and J 3 bases, with 9 bases left between them. CDR3 sequence (DNA): TGTGCCAGCACCCGAGCGCACTATGGCTACACCTTC. Translated: CASTRAHYGYTF.

As for this clonotype: Just one base apart from a much larger clone, this may be a read error. Because the CDR3 is missing its conserved closing phenylalanine or tryptophan, this is likely a read error. The DNA is left out, because the CDR3 cannot be placed on it with certainty; the CDR3 is given as TCRdb lists it. The chain couples TRBV21-1 to TRBJ2-1. TRBV21-1 is a listed pseudogene. Both ends counted, the CDR3 spans 16 residues. The CDR3 sequence is CASSNYPSNSYNEQFS.

V and J are TRBV6-1 and TRBJ2-1; D not certain. The length of the CDR3 is 15 residues. The V end lost 6 bases, the J end lost 6 bases, and 18 bases lay between the germline ends. CDR1 and CDR2 from the germline V gene are MNHNS and SASEGT. The CDR3 loop reads CASRRGVLNPNEQFF. The CDR3 DNA reads TGTGCCAGCAGGAGAGGAGTCTTAAACCCCAATGAGCAGTTCTTC.

The V call is TRBV9, the J call TRBJ2-3, with 10 bases identical to TRBD2. This CDR3 comprises 16 residues. Germline-derived CDR1 and CDR2 are SGDLS and YYNGEE. V shed 3 bases, J shed 3 bases, and the junction held 7 bases outside the gene matches. CDR3 in DNA: TGTGCCAGCAGCGCGAGAGGAGCGGGAGGGACAGATACGCAGTATTTT. It specifies CASSARGAGGTDTQYF.

This clonotype was found a few times. The rearrangement joins TRBV29-1 to TRBJ2-3; no reliable D call. The V end lost 7 bases, the J end lost 2 bases, and 22 bases lay between the germline ends. CDR1 is SQVTM, CDR2 ANQGSEA, per germline. The CDR3 sequence is 16 residues long. For the CDR3, the DNA is TGCAGCGCTGTTTACAAGGGAACCGAGTTCACAGATACGCAGTATTTT. It codes for CSAVYKGTEFTDTQYF.

In this sample, this clonotype turned up a few times. This rearrangement joins TRBV12-3 or TRBV12-4 to TRBJ2-7; perhaps D is TRBD1 or TRBD2 (5 bases each). The CDR3 covers 14 residues. V lost 6 bases, J lost 5 bases, and 17 bases lay in between. Written as DNA, the CDR3 is TGTGCCAGCAGCCCACCTTTGGGACCTAACGAGCAGTACTTC. Encoded protein: CASSPPLGPNEQYF.

This clonotype was observed a handful of times. The chain joins TRBV7-6 to TRBJ1-1, with D possibly TRBD1 on 6 matching bases. Deletions cut 0 bases from V and 7 bases from J, with 15 bases between. Germline assignment: CDR1 SGHVS and CDR2 FNYEAQ. The CDR3 runs to 15 residues. The CDR3 nucleotides are TGTGCCAGCAGCTTAGCTCCCTCAGGGGTGAGTGAAGCTTTCTTT. Amino acid sequence: CASSLAPSGVSEAFF.

This clonotype was picked up a small number of times. The V and J genes are TRBV10-3 and TRBJ2-1, with D possibly TRBD2 on 6 matching bases. V lost 5 bases, J lost 4 bases, and 15 bases lay in between. Germline CDR1 ENHRY, CDR2 SYGVKD. The CDR3 spans 15 residues. CDR3 loop: CAISPRGSGYNEQFF. DNA for the CDR3: TGTGCCATCAGTCCCCGGGGTAGCGGATACAATGAGCAGTTCTTC.

The V gene is TRBV5-1, the J gene TRBJ2-1, with D tentatively TRBD1 (6 bases). Germline V gene lookup returns CDR1 SGHRS and CDR2 YFSETQ. V was clipped by 0 bases and J by 9 bases, with 13 bases between them. CDR3 length: 14 amino acids. The CDR3 loop is CASSLDRVHGEQFF. In nucleotides, the CDR3 is TGCGCCAGCAGCTTGGACAGGGTGCATGGTGAGCAGTTCTTC.

This clonotype turned up a few times. J is TRBJ1-5 and V is TRBV6-1; D might be TRBD1 (5 bases). The CDR3 extends over 15 amino acids. CDR1 is MNHNS and CDR2 is SASEGT in the germline V gene. Trimming stripped 1 base from V and 0 bases from J, with 7 bases between. CDR3 region: CASSEVDTSNQPQHF. The CDR3 DNA sequence: TGTGCCAGCAGTGAAGTGGACACTAGCAATCAGCCCCAGCATTTT.

This chain links TRBV9 with TRBJ1-6; D call uncertain. Per germline, CDR1 SGDLS and CDR2 YYNGEE. CDR3 size: 14 residues. The V end lost 0 bases, the J end lost 7 bases, and 8 bases lay between the germline ends. CDR3: CASSVAVGNSPLHF. The CDR3, as DNA: TGTGCCAGCAGCGTAGCTGTGGGGAATTCACCCCTCCACTTT.

J is TRBJ2-4 and V is TRBV12-3 or TRBV12-4; the D is unclear. V shed 3 bases and J shed 0 bases, with 12 bases lying between them. This CDR3 spans 16 amino acids. The CDR3 loop is CASSFGRLIAKNIQYF. In nucleotides, the CDR3 is TGTGCCAGCAGTTTTGGAAGATTAATAGCCAAAAACATTCAGTACTTC.